Listed here are 26 T cell receptor beta chains from one sample, sequenced in a study of blood T cell repertoires in COVID-19. Sequenced by immunoSEQ multiplex PCR; TCRdb stores in-frame clones only, minus some. The top ten clones hold around 13% of a sample with about 130,000 clones, roughly 86% of them seen once. Sequencing was done on a sample of peripheral blood. These receptors all stem from a human donor in a cohort sampled during active COVID-19.

V and J are TRBV10-3 and TRBJ2-5; possibly TRBD1 for D (5 bases). The germline V and J ends were trimmed by 3 bases and 3 bases, with 5 bases remaining between them. The CDR3 runs to 12 residues. Per germline, CDR1 ENHRY and CDR2 SYGVKD. The CDR3 DNA follows: TGTGCCATCAGTGACAGGGAAGAGACCCAGTACTTC. This encodes CAISDREETQYF.

This chain connects TRBV7-9 to TRBJ1-1; D uncertain. V lost 7 bases and J 0 bases, leaving 6 bases between the germline ends. Germline V gene data show CDR1 as SEHNR and CDR2 as FQNEAQ (reference sequence). This CDR3 is built from 12 residues. CDR3 loop: CASNSLNTEAFF. The CDR3, as DNA: TGTGCCAGCAACTCTCTGAACACTGAAGCTTTCTTT.

This chain joins TRBV3-1 (or the pseudogene TRBV3-2) and TRBJ2-5, with 12 bases matching TRBD2. V was clipped by 6 bases and J by 4 bases; unmatched bases: 3. The CDR3 runs to 14 residues. Germline CDR1 is LGHDT and CDR2 is YNNKEL (reference sequence). As DNA, the CDR3 is TGTGCCAGCAGTCGGACTAGCGGGGTAGAGACCCAGTACTTC. Translated, it gives CASSRTSGVETQYF.

In DNA form, the CDR3 reads TGTGCCAGCTCACCACCGTCCCAGCGCTCTGGAAACACCATATATTTT. Its protein is CASSPPSQRSGNTIYF. The V and J genes are TRBV18 and TRBJ1-3, with unresolved D. This CDR3 comprises 16 residues. The germline CDR1 and CDR2 sequences are KGHSH and LQKENI. Trimming removed 0 bases from V and 0 bases from J, with 9 bases in between.

This chain connects TRBV7-8 to TRBJ2-7; 7 nucleotides match TRBD2. J was trimmed by 1 base and V by 4 bases; bases with no gene match: 10. CDR3 length equals 16 residues. Germline values: CDR1 SGHVS, CDR2 FQNEAQ. The CDR3 sequence: CASSWAAVGGSYEQYF. CDR3 sequence (DNA): TGTGCCAGCAGCTGGGCAGCAGTGGGGGGGTCCTACGAGCAGTACTTC.

The chain carries TRBV3-1 (or the pseudogene TRBV3-2) and TRBJ1-2; D unresolved. CDR1 is LGHDT, CDR2 YNNKEL, per germline (reference sequence). The CDR3 has 12 residues. Between the trimmed V and J ends, which lost 3 bases and 5 bases, there was a span of 7 bases. This chain's CDR3 is CASSQGEYGYTF. CDR3 nucleotides: TGTGCCAGCAGCCAGGGAGAGTATGGCTACACCTTC.

The count of this clone is one. The chain is built from TRBV3-1 (or the pseudogene TRBV3-2) and TRBJ2-3; TRBD1 aligns across 9 bases. With V trimmed by 4 bases and J by 3 bases, 11 bases remained unmatched. CDR1 LGHDT and CDR2 YNNKEL come from the germline V gene (reference sequence). CDR3 size: 17 residues. The CDR3 DNA follows: TGTGCCAGCAGCCCCGTCCCGGGACAGGGAGCGACAGATACGCAGTATTTT. Protein product: CASSPVPGQGATDTQYF.

This clone showed up just a few times. The rearrangement uses TRBV4-1 and TRBJ2-7, with TRBD1 matching over 7 bases. Germline values: CDR1 MGHRA, CDR2 YSYEKL. V was clipped by 1 base and J by 3 bases; unmatched bases: 6. This CDR3 has 15 amino acids. CDR3 region: CASSQAGGRLYEQYF. The CDR3 nucleotides are TGCGCCAGCAGCCAAGCAGGGGGTCGGCTCTACGAGCAGTACTTC.

For the CDR3, the DNA is TGCGCCAGCAGCTTGGAGGGGTTGGGTAATGAAAAACTGTTTTTT. This encodes CASSLEGLGNEKLFF. This chain uses TRBV5-1 with TRBJ1-4; maybe TRBD1 (5 bases). The CDR3 spans 15 residues. Germline V gene lookup returns CDR1 SGHRS and CDR2 YFSETQ. V was trimmed by 0 bases and J by 4 bases, leaving 10 bases between them.

The chain joins TRBV28 to TRBJ2-7; 12 bases align to TRBD2. This CDR3 contains 14 residues. J was trimmed by 7 bases and V by 6 bases; bases with no gene match: 7. Per the germline V gene, CDR1 is MDHEN and CDR2 is SYDVKM. CDR3 nucleotides: TGTGCCAGCAGCACTAGCGGGGGGACTAGAGAGCAGTACTTC. Translated, it gives CASSTSGGTREQYF.

This clone was recorded many times. J is TRBJ2-1 and V is TRBV12-5, with a possible D match to TRBD2 (6 bases). Trimming pared 6 bases from V and 4 bases from J, leaving 16 bases between. The V gene's germline CDR1 is LGHNT and CDR2 FRNRAP. This CDR3 has 15 amino acids. CDR3 in DNA: TGTGCTAGTGGGACCGGGGCGGGGAGGTACAATGAGCAGTTCTTC. It encodes CASGTGAGRYNEQFF.

This chain uses TRBV12-3 or TRBV12-4 with TRBJ1-2, with unresolved D. The ends were cut back, 1 base at V and 5 bases at J, with 8 bases in the middle. The CDR3 loop spans 13 amino acids. CDR3 nucleotides: TGTGCCAGCAGTTTAGGGTCGAGGTATGGCTACACCTTC. Protein sequence: CASSLGSRYGYTF.

Only a few counts were recorded for this clone. The chain has TRBV5-8 and TRBJ2-5; D unclear. CDR3 size: 14 residues. Trimming pared 4 bases from V and 2 bases from J, leaving 12 bases between. CDR1 SGHTS and CDR2 YDEGEE come from the germline V gene. CDR3 nucleotides: TGTGCCAGCAGCCCGGCAGGTCTTCAAGAGACCCAGTACTTC. Amino acids: CASSPAGLQETQYF.

The CDR3 is CASSFNWSEDSPLHF. The DNA of the CDR3 is TGTGCCAGCAGTTTTAATTGGTCGGAGGATTCACCCCTCCACTTT. V usage is TRBV27 and J usage is TRBJ1-6; D unclear. The CDR3 length is 15 residues. Germline V gene sequence: CDR1 MNHEY, CDR2 SMNVEV (reference sequence). V was clipped by 3 bases and J by 8 bases, with 14 bases between them.

With respect to this clone: One end of the junction does not line up with germline, which may come from a read error. The identical CDR3 is also encoded by other nucleotide sequences in the sample. The chain has TRBV10-3 and TRBJ1-1; D might be TRBD1 (6 bases). Germline loops: CDR1 ENHRY, CDR2 SYGVKD. This CDR3 has 13 amino acids. Here the CDR3 reads CAISGQTGTEAFF. In DNA form, the CDR3 reads TGCGCCATCAGTGGACAGACCGGCACTGAAGCTTTCTTT.

The chain recombines TRBV18 with TRBJ2-4, with D maybe TRBD1 (5 bases). The germline V gene has CDR1 KGHSH and CDR2 LQKENI. Trimming shortened V by 0 bases and J by 4 bases, and 10 bases separated the two germline ends. This CDR3 is built from 15 residues. The CDR3 DNA is TGTGCCAGCTCACCACCTCAGGGAATGAAAAACATTCAGTACTTC. It is translated as CASSPPQGMKNIQYF.

This rearrangement joins TRBV5-1 to TRBJ1-1, with TRBD1 as a possible D gene (5 bases). V gave up 4 bases and J gave up 2 bases, with 15 bases separating them. This CDR3 is built from 15 residues. The germline V gene encodes CDR1 SGHRS and CDR2 YFSETQ. CDR3 DNA sequence: TGCGCCAGCAGCCTCACGGGGGGGTTAAACACTGAAGCTTTCTTT. This codes for CASSLTGGLNTEAFF.

This chain uses TRBV27 with TRBJ1-5, with TRBD1 matching 7 bases. Trimming at V came to 4 bases and at J to 0 bases, leaving 12 bases not matched to a gene. Per the germline V gene, CDR1 is MNHEY and CDR2 is SMNVEV (reference sequence). CDR3 length: 18 residues. CDR3 region: CASSSTGTARYSNQPQHF. DNA of the CDR3: TGTGCCAGCAGTTCAACCGGGACAGCCCGATATAGCAATCAGCCCCAGCATTTT.

This rearrangement joins TRBV15 to TRBJ1-3; TRBD1 aligns across 9 bases. Germline values: CDR1 LNHNV, CDR2 YYDKDF (reference sequence). V was clipped by 0 bases and J by 1 base; unmatched bases: 7. The CDR3 extends over 18 amino acids. CDR3 sequence reads: CATSRDFAGQGSGNTIYF. CDR3 nucleotide sequence: TGTGCCACCAGCAGAGATTTCGCGGGACAGGGTTCTGGAAACACCATATATTTT.

This clone occurred once. This chain's CDR3 is CSVGGPGQVHEQYF. CDR3 bases: TGCAGCGTTGGAGGTCCCGGACAGGTTCACGAGCAGTACTTC. This rearrangement joins TRBV29-1 to TRBJ2-7, with 7 nucleotides matching TRBD1. CDR1 is SQVTM, CDR2 ANQGSEA, per germline. After removal of 4 bases from V and 5 bases from J, the junction contained 11 bases not matched to a gene. The CDR3 length is 14 residues.

The rearrangement joins TRBV6-6 to TRBJ1-1; 7 nucleotides line up with TRBD1. V lost 5 bases and J lost 6; bases outside the gene matches: 6. Germline assignment: CDR1 MNHNY and CDR2 SVGAGI (reference sequence). The CDR3 totals 13 residues. Written as DNA, the CDR3 is TGTGCCAGCAGTGTTACAGGGGAACCTGAAGCTTTCTTT. This codes for CASSVTGEPEAFF.

The J gene is TRBJ1-1, the V gene TRBV10-2; unclear D gene. The CDR3 runs to 16 residues. Germline-derived CDR1 and CDR2 are WSHSY and SAAADI. With 0 bases removed from V and 0 bases from J, the gap between germline ends came to 11 bases. The CDR3 spells CASSESSYTMNTEAFF. The CDR3 coding sequence is TGCGCCAGCAGTGAGTCGTCTTATACAATGAACACTGAAGCTTTCTTT.

The CDR3, as DNA: TGCGCCAGCAGCCAAGACCCTACTAGCAGGCCCTACGAGCAGTACTTC. Protein sequence: CASSQDPTSRPYEQYF. The V gene is TRBV4-1, the J gene TRBJ2-7; TRBD2 might be the D (6 bases). V lost 0 bases and J 2 bases, leaving 14 bases between the germline ends. The CDR3 spans 16 residues. The V gene's germline CDR1 is MGHRA and CDR2 YSYEKL.

The J gene is TRBJ2-7, the V gene TRBV6-5, with D possibly being TRBD1 (6 bases). V dropped 2 bases and J dropped 2 bases, with 7 bases sitting between them. The CDR3 sequence is 13 residues long. Germline lookup yields CDR1 MNHEY and CDR2 SVGAGI. The CDR3 protein is CASSYQGPYEQYF. CDR3 in DNA: TGTGCCAGCAGTTACCAGGGGCCCTACGAGCAGTACTTC.

The chain carries TRBV5-1 and TRBJ1-6, with TRBD1 matching 8 bases. This CDR3 is built from 15 residues. CDR1 and CDR2 from the germline V gene are SGHRS and YFSETQ. With 4 bases clipped from V and 4 bases from J, the junction kept 4 bases outside the gene matches. CDR3 bases: TGCGCCAGCAGCCTGGACAGGGCGTATAATTCACCCCTCCACTTT. The encoded protein is CASSLDRAYNSPLHF.

J is TRBJ1-5 and V is TRBV5-5; 10 bases match TRBD1. V dropped 5 bases and J dropped 5; count of bases not matched to a gene: 7. Germline-derived CDR1 and CDR2 are SGHKS and YYEKEE (reference sequence). The CDR3 extends over 15 amino acids. The DNA of the CDR3 is TGTGCCAGCAGTTGGGACAGGGGATCGGATCAGCCCCAGCATTTT. Its protein is CASSWDRGSDQPQHF.